The next 25 T cell receptor beta chains were all read from a single sample in a study of cytomegalovirus exposure and HLA in healthy donors. Libraries were prepared by immunoSEQ multiplex PCR; TCRdb keeps only in-frame clonotypes and omits some of them. This sample carries 200,000 to 250,000 clones, over 80% of them seen once, and the ten largest clones take 4.5% to 6%. Material for sequencing was PBMCs. The receptors shown here come from a woman aged 18-35 years in good health and CMV-seronegative.

V is TRBV5-1 and J is TRBJ2-7, with D perhaps matching TRBD2 (5 bases). Trimming shortened V by 4 bases and J by 0 bases, and 14 bases separated the two germline ends. Per the germline V gene, CDR1 is SGHRS and CDR2 is YFSETQ. The CDR3 is made up of 15 amino acids. The CDR3 DNA follows: TGCGCCAGCAGCGCCCGGGATGCGAGCTCCTACGAGCAGTACTTC. Amino acids: CASSARDASSYEQYF.

This clone is a singleton in its sample. J is TRBJ2-7 and V is TRBV27; TRBD2 agrees at 8 bases. The V gene's germline CDR1 is MNHEY and CDR2 SMNVEV (reference sequence). The trim removed 2 bases at V and 2 bases at J, leaving 8 bases unmatched. This CDR3 region has 16 residues. The CDR3 DNA reads TGTGCCAGCAGTTTACAGTGGCGGGAGGTCCCCTACGAGCAGTACTTC. It is translated as CASSLQWREVPYEQYF.

The chain links TRBV27 to TRBJ2-7, with a weak D call TRBD1 (6 bases). Trimming cost V 0 bases and J 4 bases, with 13 bases left between them. Germline CDR1 is MNHEY and CDR2 is SMNVEV (reference sequence). The CDR3 is 15 amino acids. CDR3 amino acids: CASSLSNRVEYEQYF. The CDR3 DNA reads TGTGCCAGCAGTTTATCGAACAGGGTCGAGTACGAGCAGTACTTC.

This rearrangement joins TRBV28 to TRBJ2-7, with 9 bases that match TRBD1. Germline loops: CDR1 MDHEN, CDR2 SYDVKM. The CDR3 extends over 16 amino acids. J lost 6 bases, V lost 2 bases, and 11 bases had no gene match. Here the CDR3 DNA reads TGTGCCAGCAGTTTAGGAGTCCGACAGGGGGGAGGCGAGCAGTACTTC. The encoded protein is CASSLGVRQGGGEQYF. Together with reference TRBV28 and TRBJ2-7, the CDR3 gives the full variable domain: DVKVTQSSRYLVKRTGEKVFLECVQDMDHENMFWYRQDPGLGLRLIYFSYDVKMKEKGDIPEGYSVSREKKERFSLILESASTNQTSMYLCASSLGVRQGGGEQYFGPGTRLTVT.

This clone was seen a handful of times. V usage is TRBV5-1 and J usage is TRBJ2-3; possible D gene TRBD2, 5 bases. The V and J ends lost 2 bases and 1 base respectively, with 17 bases between them. The CDR3 contains 17 residues. Germline assignment: CDR1 SGHRS and CDR2 YFSETQ. This CDR3 reads CASSFGGTGSRTDTQYF. The CDR3 DNA follows: TGCGCCAGCAGCTTCGGTGGTACGGGGTCCCGCACAGATACGCAGTATTTT. The full variable domain, its missing parts supplied by reference TRBV5-1 and TRBJ2-3, is KAGVTQTPRYLIKTRGQQVTLSCSPISGHRSVSWYQQTPGQGLQFLFEYFSETQRNKGNFPGRFSGRQFSNSRSEMNVSTLELGDSALYLCASSFGGTGSRTDTQYFGPGTRLTVL.

The rearrangement joins TRBV27 to TRBJ1-2, with a possible D match to TRBD1 (6 bases). The CDR3 is 13 residues long. Trimming shortened V by 6 bases and J by 8 bases, and 16 bases separated the two germline ends. Germline V lookup: CDR1 MNHEY, CDR2 SMNVEV (reference sequence). The CDR3 sequence is CASRPQGIQGYTF. The DNA of the CDR3 is TGTGCCAGCAGGCCGCAGGGGATTCAGGGCTACACCTTC.

This rearrangement joins TRBV5-1 to TRBJ2-5; D is perhaps TRBD2 (5 bases). CDR3 length equals 13 residues. Per germline, CDR1 SGHRS and CDR2 YFSETQ. Trimming took 2 bases from V and 3 from J, leaving 8 bases between them. The CDR3 DNA reads as TGCGCCAGCAGCTTAGAAGCGGAAGAGACCCAGTACTTC. It codes for CASSLEAEETQYF.

The chain's CDR3 is CASSVESGVVSNYGYTF. DNA for the CDR3: TGTGCCAGCAGCGTAGAGAGCGGGGTAGTCTCGAACTATGGCTACACCTTC. V usage is TRBV9 and J usage is TRBJ1-2; D is uncertain. Per germline, CDR1 SGDLS and CDR2 YYNGEE. This CDR3 has 17 amino acids. V was trimmed by 0 bases and J by 2 bases, leaving 17 bases between them.

V and J are TRBV27 and TRBJ2-3, with 16 bases that match TRBD2. With 5 bases clipped from V and 0 bases from J, the junction kept 11 bases outside the gene matches. The CDR3 consists of 20 residues. Germline loops: CDR1 MNHEY, CDR2 SMNVEV (reference sequence). The DNA of the CDR3 is TGTGCCAGCAGTCTTACGGGACTAGCGGGAGGGCCATATAGCACAGATACGCAGTATTTT. This encodes CASSLTGLAGGPYSTDTQYF.

The chain links TRBV9 to TRBJ2-5; 11 positions match TRBD2. Trimming took 3 bases from V and 3 from J; bases not matched to a gene: 4. The CDR3 is made up of 15 amino acids. Germline V lookup: CDR1 SGDLS, CDR2 YYNGEE. This CDR3 is CASSGLGLAEETQYF. The CDR3, as DNA: TGTGCCAGCAGCGGGCTGGGACTAGCGGAAGAGACCCAGTACTTC.

The rearrangement joins TRBV5-1 to TRBJ1-1, with TRBD1 identical over 7 bases. Germline CDR1 is SGHRS and CDR2 is YFSETQ. The CDR3 has 15 residues. V trimming: 0 bases; J trimming: 4 bases; junction bases outside the gene matches: 6. CDR3: CASSLEGAPGTEAFF. CDR3 bases: TGCGCCAGCAGCTTGGAGGGGGCGCCTGGCACTGAAGCTTTCTTT. Using reference TRBV5-1 and TRBJ1-1 for the parts outside the CDR3, the full variable domain is KAGVTQTPRYLIKTRGQQVTLSCSPISGHRSVSWYQQTPGQGLQFLFEYFSETQRNKGNFPGRFSGRQFSNSRSEMNVSTLELGDSALYLCASSLEGAPGTEAFFGQGTRLTVV.

Regarding this clone: At the DNA level, this CDR3 is encoded by other sequences in the same sample as well. This chain uses TRBV6-5 with TRBJ1-3; 7 bases are shared with TRBD1. Germline assignment: CDR1 MNHEY and CDR2 SVGAGI. The CDR3 extends over 15 amino acids. Trimming at V came to 0 bases and at J to 2 bases, leaving 1 base not matched to a gene. The CDR3 coding sequence is TGTGCCAGCAGTTACTCTGGGACAGCTGGAAACACCATATATTTT. Translation gives CASSYSGTAGNTIYF.

The chain couples TRBV9 to TRBJ1-5; D ambiguous. Germline CDR1 reads SGDLS; CDR2 reads YYNGEE. This CDR3 spans 14 amino acids. With 0 bases removed from V and 7 bases from J, the gap between germline ends came to 11 bases. The chain's CDR3 is CASSVGGVGQPQHF. In DNA form, the CDR3 reads TGTGCCAGCAGCGTAGGGGGAGTTGGGCAGCCCCAGCATTTT.

This clone turned up a few times. V gene TRBV10-1 combines with J gene TRBJ1-2; 7 bases fit TRBD1. The CDR3 extends over 14 amino acids. CDR1 is WNHNN and CDR2 is SYGVQD in the germline V gene (reference sequence). V was pared by 3 bases and J by 4 bases, with 5 bases of the junction left unmatched. CDR3 sequence (DNA): TGCGCCAGCAGTGAAACAGGGGTAGCCTATGGCTACACCTTC. This translates into CASSETGVAYGYTF.

This clone was found a few times. Germline and junction disagree at one end, which may indicate a read error. The chain recombines TRBV29-1 with TRBJ2-1, with 7 positions matching TRBD1. The germline V gene has CDR1 SQVTM and CDR2 ANQGSEA. The CDR3 length is 13 residues. This chain's CDR3 is CSGSRDRHNQQFF. CDR3 coding DNA: TGCAGCGGGAGCCGGGACAGACACAATCAGCAGTTCTTC.

This clone was seen a single time. The chain recombines TRBV5-6 with TRBJ2-2, with 9 bases lining up with TRBD1. This CDR3 has 18 amino acids. Trimming at V came to 0 bases and at J to 2 bases, leaving 8 bases not matched to a gene. The V gene's germline CDR1 is SGHDT and CDR2 YYEEEE. CDR3 amino acids: CASSLEWGQGSNTGELFF. DNA of the CDR3: TGTGCCAGCAGCTTGGAGTGGGGACAGGGCTCTAACACCGGGGAGCTGTTTTTT.

This chain joins TRBV5-1 and TRBJ2-3; 14 bases align to TRBD2. V was clipped by 4 bases and J by 3 bases; unmatched bases: 4. Per germline, CDR1 SGHRS and CDR2 YFSETQ. This CDR3 has 16 amino acids. The CDR3 is CASSRGLAGETDTQYF. CDR3 nucleotides: TGCGCCAGCAGCAGGGGACTAGCGGGAGAAACAGATACGCAGTATTTT. The entire variable domain, with the rest obtained from reference TRBV5-1 and TRBJ2-3, is as follows: KAGVTQTPRYLIKTRGQQVTLSCSPISGHRSVSWYQQTPGQGLQFLFEYFSETQRNKGNFPGRFSGRQFSNSRSEMNVSTLELGDSALYLCASSRGLAGETDTQYFGPGTRLTVL.

The chain has TRBV7-3 and TRBJ1-2, with D possibly matching TRBD1 (5 bases). V was shortened by 5 bases and J by 4 bases, with 17 bases between the two germline ends. Per the germline V gene, CDR1 is SGHTA and CDR2 is FQGTGA. CDR3 length equals 15 residues. The CDR3 nucleotides are TGTGCCAGCAGCCCCTCCATGACGGGACCCTATGGCTACACCTTC. Translated, it gives CASSPSMTGPYGYTF.

This clone occurred a few times. The rearrangement links TRBV5-1 to TRBJ2-2, with 9 bases identical to TRBD1. Germline-derived CDR1 and CDR2 are SGHRS and YFSETQ. The CDR3 is made up of 16 amino acids. J was trimmed by 4 bases and V by 4 bases; bases with no gene match: 8. CDR3 coding DNA: TGCGCCAGCAGCCCCCCCGGGACAGGGCCCACCGGGGAGCTGTTTTTT. Translation gives CASSPPGTGPTGELFF.

This clone was counted only a few times. The chain has TRBV6-5 and TRBJ2-7; 10 bases fit TRBD2. CDR3 length: 13 amino acids. The junction had 6 bases not matched to a gene; V was cut back by 7 bases and J by 6 bases. Germline CDR1 is MNHEY and CDR2 is SVGAGI. CDR3 loop: CASTSGRAREQYF. CDR3 coding DNA: TGTGCCAGCACAAGCGGGAGGGCCCGCGAGCAGTACTTC.

The chain is built from TRBV7-3 and TRBJ1-1; D is undetermined. Trimming pared 2 bases from V and 1 base from J, leaving 5 bases between. The CDR3 contains 13 residues. CDR1 and CDR2 (germline): SGHTA, FQGTGA. The CDR3 region has the DNA TGTGCCAGCAGCTTAGGTAAGAACACTGAAGCTTTCTTT. Translation gives CASSLGKNTEAFF.

This chain uses TRBV7-3 with TRBJ2-7, with D possibly being TRBD2 (7 bases). In germline, CDR1 is SGHTA, CDR2 FQGTGA. V lost 5 bases and J 3 bases, leaving 11 bases between the germline ends. The CDR3 is made up of 13 amino acids. CDR3 loop: CASSLGGGYEQYF. The CDR3 bases are TGTGCCAGCAGCCTGGGAGGGGGCTACGAGCAGTACTTC.

V and J are TRBV7-9 and TRBJ1-1; tentatively, D is TRBD1 (5 bases). The V gene's germline CDR1 is SEHNR and CDR2 FQNEAQ (reference sequence). Trimming removed 6 bases from V and 5 bases from J, with 10 bases in between. The CDR3 totals 12 residues. This CDR3 is CASRAGRTEAFF. CDR3 DNA: TGTGCCAGCAGAGCAGGGAGGACTGAAGCTTTCTTT.

The J gene is TRBJ2-7, the V gene TRBV7-8, with D perhaps matching TRBD1 (5 bases). CDR1 is SGHVS and CDR2 is FQNEAQ in the germline V gene. Trimming stripped 0 bases from V and 0 bases from J, with 9 bases between. The CDR3 runs to 15 residues. The CDR3 bases are TGTGCCAGCAGCTTAGCAACAGGCAGCTCCTACGAGCAGTACTTC. Translation gives CASSLATGSSYEQYF. The variable domain in full, completed from reference TRBV7-8 and TRBJ2-7, reads GAGVSQSPRYKVAKRGQDVALRCDPISGHVSLFWYQQALGQGPEFLTYFQNEAQLDKSGLPSDRFFAERPEGSVSTLKIQRTQQEDSAVYLCASSLATGSSYEQYFGPGTRLTVT.

The gene calls are TRBV30 and TRBJ2-7; TRBD2 aligns across 12 bases. This CDR3 comprises 13 residues. Germline V gene lookup returns CDR1 GTSNPN and CDR2 SVGIG (reference sequence). The ends lost 6 bases at V and 2 bases at J; junction bases unmatched: 2. The CDR3 bases are TGTGCCTGCCGGACTAGCGGGACCTACGAGCAGTACTTC. This encodes CACRTSGTYEQYF.